The source of this TCR beta chain is a study of cytomegalovirus exposure and HLA in healthy donors. About this clone itself: No antigen is known for it.

V trimming: 2 bases; J trimming: 1 base; junction bases outside the gene matches: 17. This CDR3 comprises 19 residues. Germline assignment: CDR1 GTSNPN and CDR2 SVGIG (reference sequence). The PCR employed 60 Vbeta primers together with 13 Jbeta primers. This table comes from immunoSEQ multiplex PCR, and its TCRdb copy is limited to in-frame clones, with some not included. Of over 120,000 clones detected, roughly 78% appear once; the ten largest clones hold over 2.5%. General study results and limits: According to a later analysis, donors in an Asian-associated ancestry cluster reportedly had fewer N-insertions than the roughly 640-donor mean. A likely sequencing artifact accounted for one observed cluster of highly shared sequence variants. The productive fraction for most TCR beta V segments was about 90% or about 30% in an earlier analysis. It was shown in a later analysis that HLA-associated TCR beta chains were more clonally expanded than other, equally common chains.

The sequenced sample was PBMCs. This chain links TRBV30 with TRBJ1-5, with TRBD1 identical over 7 bases. This clonotype originated in a female donor in good health and CMV-seronegative. The CDR3 sequence is CAWSHLQGPTSISNQPQHF. In DNA form, the CDR3 reads TGTGCCTGGAGTCACCTACAGGGGCCGACGTCGATAAGCAATCAGCCCCAGCATTTT.